Listed below are T cell receptor beta chains from one sample, sequenced in a study of T-cell reconstitution after alpha-beta-depleted transplantation in children. TCRdb fed the PCR reads into MiXCR, producing one record per CDR3 protein. This table has 360,000 or so distinct CDR3 sequences, roughly 21% appearing once. The sample in question was PBMCs from the stem cell graft donor, obtained from the stem cell graft. The receptor set was obtained from a human donor who donated a stem cell graft to a child with acute myeloid leukemia. The CDR3 runs from the conserved cysteine through the conserved F or W. The D gene is left open where the match is weak. Part of the rows lack a size; the others show once, few, many or a class for expanded clones.

d_gene,j_gene,abundance,v_gene,CDR3nt,CDR3aa
NA,TRBJ2-1,once,TRBV24-1,TGTGCCACGAACCCGGAGTCTTATGAGCAGTTCTTC,CATNPESYEQFF
TRBD2,TRBJ2-1,many,TRBV5-5,TGTGCCAGCAGCTTCCCGCGGGAGGGAGAGCAGTTCTTC,CASSFPREGEQFF
NA,TRBJ2-1,many,TRBV10-3,TGTGCCATCAGTAATACGGACAATGAGCAGTTCTTC,CAISNTDNEQFF
TRBD2,TRBJ2-1,many,TRBV20-1,TGCAGTGCTAGAGTGACTAGCGGGTTCAATGAGCAGTTCTTC,CSARVTSGFNEQFF
NA,TRBJ2-3,many,TRBV20-1,TGCAGTGCTAGAGCAGAGTCGGGCACAGATACGCAGTATTTT,CSARAESGTDTQYF
NA,TRBJ1-1,NA,TRBV7-8,TGTGCCAGCAGCCCTTTTCGAACTGAAGCTTTCTTT,CASSPFRTEAFF
TRBD2,TRBJ2-1,once,TRBV7-3,TGTGCCAGCAGCCCGGGGGGGACTGAGCAGTTCTTC,CASSPGGTEQFF
NA,TRBJ1-5,NA,TRBV20-1,TGCAGTGCTAGACGACGGGACGTGAATGGCAATCAGCCCCAGCATTTT,CSARRRDVNGNQPQHF
NA,TRBJ2-1,many,TRBV15,TGTGCCACCAGCAGAGATCCCGGCAATGCCTACAGCAATGAGCAGTTCTTC,CATSRDPGNAYSNEQFF
NA,TRBJ2-7,few,TRBV7-2,TGTGCCAGCAGCTTAGAAATGCTGGGGAACGAGCAGTACTTC,CASSLEMLGNEQYF